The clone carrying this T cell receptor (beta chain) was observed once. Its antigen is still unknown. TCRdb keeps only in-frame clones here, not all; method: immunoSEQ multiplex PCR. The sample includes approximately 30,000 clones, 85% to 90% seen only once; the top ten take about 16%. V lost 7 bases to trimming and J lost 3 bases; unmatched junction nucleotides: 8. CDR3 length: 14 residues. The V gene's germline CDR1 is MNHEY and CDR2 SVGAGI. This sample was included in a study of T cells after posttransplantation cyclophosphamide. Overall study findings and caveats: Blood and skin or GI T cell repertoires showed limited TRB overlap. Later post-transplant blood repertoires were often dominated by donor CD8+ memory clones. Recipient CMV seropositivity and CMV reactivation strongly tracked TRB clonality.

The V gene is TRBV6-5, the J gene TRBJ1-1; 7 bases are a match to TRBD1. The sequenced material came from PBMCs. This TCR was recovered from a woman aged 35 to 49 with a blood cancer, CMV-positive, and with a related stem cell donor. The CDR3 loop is CASTNRGRDTEAFF. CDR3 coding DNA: TGTGCCAGCACCAATAGGGGGCGGGACACTGAAGCTTTCTTT.